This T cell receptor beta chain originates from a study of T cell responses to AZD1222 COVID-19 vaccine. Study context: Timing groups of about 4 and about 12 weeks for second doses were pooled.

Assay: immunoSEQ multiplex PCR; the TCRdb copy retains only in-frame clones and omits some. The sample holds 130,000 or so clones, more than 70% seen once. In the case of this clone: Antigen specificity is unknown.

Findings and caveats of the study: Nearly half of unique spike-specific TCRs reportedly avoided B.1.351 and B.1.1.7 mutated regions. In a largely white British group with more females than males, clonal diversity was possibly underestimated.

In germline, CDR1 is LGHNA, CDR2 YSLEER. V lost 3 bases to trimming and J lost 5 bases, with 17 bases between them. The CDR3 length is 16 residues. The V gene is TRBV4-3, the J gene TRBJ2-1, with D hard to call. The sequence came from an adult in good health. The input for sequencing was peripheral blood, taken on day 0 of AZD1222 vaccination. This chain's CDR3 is CASSHMDAVINNEQFF. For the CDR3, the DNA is TGCGCCAGCAGCCATATGGACGCCGTAATAAACAATGAGCAGTTCTTC.